These T cell receptor beta chains were read from a single sample in a study of T cell responses to AZD1222 COVID-19 vaccine. Profiling relied on immunoSEQ multiplex PCR, and the TCRdb table lists in-frame clones only, not all of them. The data contain approximately 140,000 clones, about 92% of them seen just once; the ten biggest clones take up roughly 3.4%. The specimen comprised peripheral blood, sampled 28 days after the second AZD1222 dose. The receptors originated from an adult who received the AZD1222 COVID-19 vaccine. Both conserved end residues are part of each CDR3. D genes are given only for firm matches. Size is omitted from some rows. Given values are once, few, many or a class for expanded clones.

TRBJ1-6	TRBV27	.	.	CASSWGRSSYNSPLHF	TGTGCCAGCAGTTGGGGCAGAAGCTCCTATAATTCACCCCTCCACTTT
TRBJ1-5	TRBV29-1	TRBD1	.	CSVATGGADQPQHF	TGCAGCGTGGCTACAGGGGGCGCGGATCAGCCCCAGCATTTT
TRBJ1-2	TRBV11-2	.	.	CASSKSPARVYGYTF	TGTGCCAGCAGCAAGTCCCCGGCCAGGGTCTATGGCTACACCTTC
TRBJ2-7	TRBV30	TRBD2	once	CAWSVFQREGYEQYF	TGTGCCTGGAGTGTATTCCAGCGGGAGGGTTACGAGCAGTACTTC
TRBJ1-5	TRBV18	.	.	CASSPRYGSWPQHF	TGTGCCAGCTCACCACGGTACGGGAGTTGGCCCCAGCATTTT
TRBJ2-2	TRBV18	.	.	CASSPTGGQGTGELFF	TGTGCCAGCTCACCAACTGGGGGGCAAGGCACCGGGGAGCTGTTTTTT
TRBJ2-1	TRBV5-1	.	many	CASSEGAFYNEQFF	TGCGCCAGCAGCGAGGGCGCGTTTTACAATGAGCAGTTCTTC
TRBJ2-7	TRBV29-1	.	.	CSVEEPTGRRSFGEQYF	TGCAGCGTTGAAGAACCCACGGGACGTAGGAGTTTTGGCGAGCAGTACTTC
TRBJ1-1	TRBV7-3	TRBD1	.	CASSPGTGREAFF	TGTGCCAGCAGCCCGGGGACAGGGCGGGAAGCTTTCTTT
TRBJ2-1	TRBV11-3	TRBD2	.	CASSLGRLAGAGDEQFF	TGTGCCAGCAGCTTAGGCAGACTAGCGGGAGCGGGCGATGAGCAGTTCTTC
TRBJ2-3	TRBV7-9	.	.	CASSPSGTDTQYF	TGTGCCAGCAGCCCTTCGGGCACAGATACGCAGTATTTT
TRBJ1-1	TRBV27	.	.	CASIGLRITEAFF	TGTGCCAGCATCGGACTGAGGATCACTGAAGCTTTCTTT
TRBJ1-5	TRBV14	TRBD1	.	CASSREGGQPQHF	TGTGCCAGCAGCCGGGAAGGGGGCCAGCCCCAGCATTTT
TRBJ2-2	TRBV28	.	.	CASSFGQFTGELFF	TGTGCCAGCAGTTTTGGACAGTTCACCGGGGAGCTGTTTTTT
TRBJ2-7	TRBV28	TRBD2	.	CASSLGGGPLYEQYF	TGTGCCAGCAGTTTAGGGGGAGGGCCCCTCTACGAGCAGTACTTC
TRBJ1-6	TRBV5-1	.	.	CASSQTGNNSPLHF	TGCGCCAGCAGCCAAACAGGGAATAATTCACCCCTCCACTTT
TRBJ1-1	TRBV12-3/TRBV12-4	.	.	CASSLGGGTEAFF	TGTGCCAGCAGTTTAGGTGGTGGGACCGAAGCTTTCTTT
TRBJ2-7	TRBV27	.	.	CASSKLGGYEQYF	TGTGCCAGCTCCAAATTGGGTGGATACGAGCAGTACTTC
TRBJ1-5	TRBV19	.	.	CACTGSNQPQHF	TGTGCATGCACTGGTAGCAATCAGCCCCAGCATTTT
TRBJ1-1	TRBV19	.	.	CASSIAVRGSTEAFF	TGTGCCAGTAGTATCGCCGTCAGGGGCTCGACTGAAGCTTTCTTT
TRBJ1-4	TRBV20-1	.	.	CSARVYEKLFF	TGCAGTGCTAGAGTTTACGAAAAACTGTTTTTT
TRBJ1-2	TRBV24-1	TRBD1	.	CATSTGQGSNYGYTF	TGTGCCACCAGTACCGGACAGGGTAGCAACTATGGCTACACCTTC
TRBJ2-7	TRBV9	TRBD2	.	CASSVGSGTRGVEQYF	TGTGCCAGCAGCGTAGGATCAGGGACTAGGGGAGTGGAGCAGTACTTC
TRBJ1-3	TRBV11-2	.	.	CASSLNRAGNTIYF	TGTGCCAGCAGCCTTAATCGGGCTGGAAACACCATATATTTT
TRBJ1-5	TRBV19	TRBD1	.	CASSITRTGGQPQHF	TGTGCCAGTAGTATAACCAGGACAGGGGGGCAGCCCCAGCATTTT
TRBJ1-5	TRBV19	TRBD1	.	CASSILDRPNQPQHF	TGTGCCAGTAGTATATTGGACAGGCCCAATCAGCCCCAGCATTTT
TRBJ1-2	TRBV2	.	once	CASSEALLGVNYGYTF	TGTGCCAGCAGTGAAGCGCTTCTCGGGGTTAACTATGGCTACACCTTC
TRBJ2-3	TRBV19	.	.	CASSIGYRSTDTQYF	TGTGCCAGTAGTATAGGATATCGGAGCACAGATACGCAGTATTTT
TRBJ1-5	TRBV23-1	.	.	CASSPVRPQAYQPQHF	TGCGCCAGCAGTCCGGTTAGGCCACAAGCCTATCAGCCCCAGCATTTT
TRBJ1-4	TRBV19	TRBD1	.	CASSGGTGINEKLFF	TGTGCCAGTAGTGGGGGGACAGGTATTAATGAAAAACTGTTTTTT
TRBJ1-4	TRBV7-9	.	.	CASSVNLGRNEKLFF	TGTGCCAGCAGCGTAAACTTGGGTCGGAATGAAAAACTGTTTTTT
TRBJ1-6	TRBV10-3	.	.	CALSVEMDSPLHF	TGTGCCCTCTCGGTGGAGATGGATTCACCCCTCCACTTT
TRBJ1-3	TRBV7-2	TRBD1	.	CASSQGDNSGNTIYF	TGTGCCAGCAGCCAGGGGGATAATTCGGGAAACACCATATATTTT
TRBJ1-4	TRBV28	TRBD1	once	CATDRGESNEKLFF	TGTGCCACGGACAGGGGCGAATCTAATGAAAAACTGTTTTTT
TRBJ2-7	TRBV24-1	.	.	CATSDFSYEQYF	TGTGCCACCAGTGATTTCTCCTACGAGCAGTACTTC
TRBJ2-7	TRBV19	.	.	CASSPLSLQAPPDYEQYF	TGTGCCAGTAGCCCTCTTTCTTTGCAGGCGCCGCCGGACTACGAGCAGTACTTC
TRBJ2-3	TRBV6-1	.	.	CASSGTRGGYTDTQYF	TGTGCCAGCAGTGGGACGAGAGGGGGTTACACAGATACGCAGTATTTT
TRBJ2-5	TRBV29-1	.	.	CSVGGQRGFQETQYF	TGCAGCGTTGGAGGGCAGAGGGGCTTTCAAGAGACCCAGTACTTC
TRBJ1-6	TRBV30	.	.	CAWSVFGGVGSPLHF	TGTGCCTGGAGTGTATTCGGGGGGGTGGGTTCACCCCTCCACTTT
TRBJ1-3	TRBV6-2/TRBV6-3	.	.	CASSYLRMGWTVSGNTIYF	TGTGCCAGCAGTTACCTAAGAATGGGATGGACGGTCTCTGGAAACACCATATATTTT
TRBJ2-7	TRBV27	.	.	CASSLWGRGDEQYF	TGTGCCAGCAGTTTATGGGGGCGAGGGGACGAGCAGTACTTC
TRBJ2-7	TRBV5-6	.	.	CASSLDGYEQYF	TGTGCCAGCAGCTTGGACGGTTACGAGCAGTACTTC
TRBJ2-7	TRBV2	.	once	CASSEFPSGEQYF	TGTGCCAGCAGTGAATTTCCAAGCGGGGAGCAGTACTTC
TRBJ2-3	TRBV5-3	.	.	CARSGVLILTDTQYF	TGTGCCAGAAGCGGGGTTTTGATTCTTACAGATACGCAGTATTTT
TRBJ1-4	TRBV7-2	TRBD1	once	CASSLDDRGREKLFF	TGTGCCAGCAGCCTGGACGACAGGGGGAGAGAAAAACTGTTTTTT
TRBJ2-7	TRBV6-5	.	.	CATKTQGQEQYF	TGTGCCACCAAGACACAGGGTCAAGAGCAGTACTTC
TRBJ1-1	TRBV29-1	TRBD1	.	CSAGQGDTEAFF	TGCAGCGCAGGACAGGGGGACACTGAAGCTTTCTTT
TRBJ1-1	TRBV7-2	TRBD1	.	CASSPGQGAAEAFF	TGTGCCAGCAGCCCGGGACAGGGGGCTGCTGAAGCTTTCTTT
TRBJ2-1	TRBV7-2	TRBD1	.	CASSPGQGYEQFF	TGTGCCAGCAGCCCGGGACAGGGGTATGAGCAGTTCTTC